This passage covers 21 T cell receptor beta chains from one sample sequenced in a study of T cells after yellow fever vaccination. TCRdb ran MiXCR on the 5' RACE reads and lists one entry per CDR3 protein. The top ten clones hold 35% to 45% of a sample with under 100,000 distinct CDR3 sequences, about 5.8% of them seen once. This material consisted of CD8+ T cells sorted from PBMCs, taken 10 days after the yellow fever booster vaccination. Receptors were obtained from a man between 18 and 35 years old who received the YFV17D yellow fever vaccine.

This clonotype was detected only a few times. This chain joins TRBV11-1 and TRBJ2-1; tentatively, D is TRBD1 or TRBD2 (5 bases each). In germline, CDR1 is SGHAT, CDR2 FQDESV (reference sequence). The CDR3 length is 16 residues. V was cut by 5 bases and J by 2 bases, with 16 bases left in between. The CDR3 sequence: CASSVKGPSPYNEQFF. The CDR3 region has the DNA TGTGCCAGCAGCGTAAAGGGACCTTCCCCCTACAATGAGCAGTTCTTC.

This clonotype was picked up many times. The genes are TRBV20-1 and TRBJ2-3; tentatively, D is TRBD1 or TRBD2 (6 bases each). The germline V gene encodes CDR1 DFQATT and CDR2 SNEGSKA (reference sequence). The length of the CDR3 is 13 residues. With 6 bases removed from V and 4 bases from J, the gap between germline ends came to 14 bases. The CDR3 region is CSAEPRGPDTQYF. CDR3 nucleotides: TGCAGTGCAGAACCCCGGGGGCCAGATACGCAGTATTTT.

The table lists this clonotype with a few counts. CDR3 protein: CSVVMGQGLGEQYF. The CDR3 DNA is TGCAGCGTTGTTATGGGACAGGGTCTGGGCGAGCAGTACTTC. V gene TRBV29-1 combines with J gene TRBJ2-7; 9 bases map to TRBD1. Germline CDR1 SQVTM, CDR2 ANQGSEA. J was trimmed by 6 bases and V by 4 bases; bases with no gene match: 10. This CDR3 comprises 14 residues.

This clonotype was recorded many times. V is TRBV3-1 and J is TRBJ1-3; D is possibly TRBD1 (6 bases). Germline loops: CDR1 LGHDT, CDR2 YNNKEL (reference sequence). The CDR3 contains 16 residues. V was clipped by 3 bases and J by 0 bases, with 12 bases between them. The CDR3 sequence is CASSQTGLISGNTIYF. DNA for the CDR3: TGTGCCAGCAGCCAGACAGGACTTATCTCTGGAAACACCATATATTTT.

CDR3 DNA: TGTGCCTGGAGTATGGACAGCTATGGCTACACCTTC. It encodes CAWSMDSYGYTF. The genes are TRBV30 and TRBJ1-2, with a tentative D call TRBD1 (6 bases). CDR3 size: 12 residues. Deletions cut 2 bases from V and 4 bases from J, with 8 bases between. Germline CDR1 and CDR2: GTSNPN and SVGIG (reference sequence).

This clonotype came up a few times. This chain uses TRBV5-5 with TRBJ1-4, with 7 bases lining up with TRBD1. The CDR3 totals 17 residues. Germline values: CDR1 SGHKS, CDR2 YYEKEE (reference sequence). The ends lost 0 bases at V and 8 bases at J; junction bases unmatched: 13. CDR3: CASSLAGTDALGEKLFF. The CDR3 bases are TGTGCCAGCAGCTTGGCCGGGACAGATGCTCTCGGGGAAAAACTGTTTTTT.

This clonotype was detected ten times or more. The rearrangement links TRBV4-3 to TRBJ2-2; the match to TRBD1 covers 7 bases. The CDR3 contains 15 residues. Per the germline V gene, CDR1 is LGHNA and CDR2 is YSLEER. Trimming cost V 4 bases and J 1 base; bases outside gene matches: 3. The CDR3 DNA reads TGCGCCAGCAGCCCCGGGACAGTGAACACCGGGGAGCTGTTTTTT. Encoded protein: CASSPGTVNTGELFF.

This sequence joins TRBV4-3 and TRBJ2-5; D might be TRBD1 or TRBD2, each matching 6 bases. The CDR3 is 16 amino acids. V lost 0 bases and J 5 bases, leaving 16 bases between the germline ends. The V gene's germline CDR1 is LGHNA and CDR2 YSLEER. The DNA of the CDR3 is TGCGCCAGCAGCCAAGATCGATGGGGGGCTTGGGAGACCCAGTACTTC. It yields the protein CASSQDRWGAWETQYF.

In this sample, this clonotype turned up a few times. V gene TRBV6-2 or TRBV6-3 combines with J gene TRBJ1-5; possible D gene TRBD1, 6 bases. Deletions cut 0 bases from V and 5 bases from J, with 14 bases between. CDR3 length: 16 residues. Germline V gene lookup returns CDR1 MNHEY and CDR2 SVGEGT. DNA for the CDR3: TGTGCCAGCAGTTACTCGAGGGGGGTCTCAGATCAGCCCCAGCATTTT. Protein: CASSYSRGVSDQPQHF.

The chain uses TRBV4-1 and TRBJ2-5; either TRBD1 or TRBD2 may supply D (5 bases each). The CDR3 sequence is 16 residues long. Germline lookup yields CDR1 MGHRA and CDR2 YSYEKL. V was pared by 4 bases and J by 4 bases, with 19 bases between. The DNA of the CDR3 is TGCGCCAGCAGCCCACATTTTGGGGGAGACGGAGAGACCCAGTACTTC. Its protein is CASSPHFGGDGETQYF.

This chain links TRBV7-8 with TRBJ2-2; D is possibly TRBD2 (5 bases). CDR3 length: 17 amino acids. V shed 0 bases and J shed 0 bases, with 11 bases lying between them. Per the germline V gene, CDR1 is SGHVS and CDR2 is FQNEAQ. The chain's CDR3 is CASSLARGSPNTGELFF. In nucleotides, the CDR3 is TGTGCCAGCAGCTTAGCCCGGGGTAGCCCGAACACCGGGGAGCTGTTTTTT.

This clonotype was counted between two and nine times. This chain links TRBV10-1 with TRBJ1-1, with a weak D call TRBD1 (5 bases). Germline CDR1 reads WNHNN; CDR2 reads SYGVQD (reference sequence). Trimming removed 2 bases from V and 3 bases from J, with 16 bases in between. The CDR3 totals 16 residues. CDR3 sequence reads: CASSEDQGPGYTEAFF. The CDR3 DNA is TGCGCCAGCAGTGAGGATCAGGGTCCCGGGTACACTGAAGCTTTCTTT.

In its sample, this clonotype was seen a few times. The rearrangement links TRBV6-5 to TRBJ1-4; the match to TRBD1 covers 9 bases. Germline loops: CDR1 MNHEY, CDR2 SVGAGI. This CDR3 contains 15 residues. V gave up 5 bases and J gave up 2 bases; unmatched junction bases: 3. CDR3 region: CASSATGGTNEKLFF. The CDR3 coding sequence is TGTGCCAGCAGTGCCACAGGGGGCACTAATGAAAAACTGTTTTTT.

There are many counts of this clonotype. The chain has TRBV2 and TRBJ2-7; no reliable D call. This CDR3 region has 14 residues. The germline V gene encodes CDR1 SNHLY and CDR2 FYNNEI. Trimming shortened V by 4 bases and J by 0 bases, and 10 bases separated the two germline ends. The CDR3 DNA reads TGTGCCAGCAGTGTTAGAGTCAGCTCCTACGAGCAGTACTTC. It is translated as CASSVRVSSYEQYF.

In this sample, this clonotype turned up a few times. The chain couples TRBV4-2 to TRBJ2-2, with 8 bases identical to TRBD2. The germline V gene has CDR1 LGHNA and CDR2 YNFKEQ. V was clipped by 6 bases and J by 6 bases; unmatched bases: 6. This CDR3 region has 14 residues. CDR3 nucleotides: TGTGCCAGCAGAGAACGGGGGGGCCCCGGGGAGCTGTTTTTT. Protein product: CASRERGGPGELFF.

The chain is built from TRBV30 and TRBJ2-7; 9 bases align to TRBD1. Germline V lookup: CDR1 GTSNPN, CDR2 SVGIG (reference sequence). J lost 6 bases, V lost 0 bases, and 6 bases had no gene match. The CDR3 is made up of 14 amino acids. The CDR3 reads CAWSVGTGFGEQYF. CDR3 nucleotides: TGTGCCTGGAGTGTAGGGACAGGGTTTGGCGAGCAGTACTTC.

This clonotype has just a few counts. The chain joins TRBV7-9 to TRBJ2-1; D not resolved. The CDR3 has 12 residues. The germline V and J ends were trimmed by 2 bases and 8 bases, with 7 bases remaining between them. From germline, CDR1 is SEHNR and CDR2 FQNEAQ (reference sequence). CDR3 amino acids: CASSLIVDEQFF. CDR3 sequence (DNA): TGTGCCAGCAGCTTAATCGTGGATGAGCAGTTCTTC.

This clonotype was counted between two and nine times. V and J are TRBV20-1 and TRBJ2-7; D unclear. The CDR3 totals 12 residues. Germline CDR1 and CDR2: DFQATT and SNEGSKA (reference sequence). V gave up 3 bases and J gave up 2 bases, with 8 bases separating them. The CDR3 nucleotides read TGCAGTGCTAGTACGACTGCCTACGAGCAGTACTTC. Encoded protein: CSASTTAYEQYF.

The CDR3 protein is CASSPLGEKLFF. The DNA for the CDR3 is TGTGCCAGCAGCCCGTTGGGTGAAAAACTGTTTTTT. The chain uses TRBV7-9 and TRBJ1-4; D is uncertain. V was trimmed by 5 bases and J by 7 bases, leaving 8 bases between them. The V gene's germline CDR1 is SEHNR and CDR2 FQNEAQ (reference sequence). The CDR3 covers 12 residues.

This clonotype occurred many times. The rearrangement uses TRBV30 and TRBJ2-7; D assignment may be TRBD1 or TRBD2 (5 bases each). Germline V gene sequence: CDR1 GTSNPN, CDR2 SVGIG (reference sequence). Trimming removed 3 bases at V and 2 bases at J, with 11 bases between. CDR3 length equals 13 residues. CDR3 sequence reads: CAWSTGAAYEQYF. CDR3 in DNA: TGTGCCTGGAGCACCGGGGCCGCCTACGAGCAGTACTTC.

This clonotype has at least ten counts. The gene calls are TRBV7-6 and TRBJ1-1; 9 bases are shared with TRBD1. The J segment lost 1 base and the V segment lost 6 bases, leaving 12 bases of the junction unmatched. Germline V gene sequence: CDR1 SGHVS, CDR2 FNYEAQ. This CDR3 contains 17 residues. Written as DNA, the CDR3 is TGTGCCAGCAGTAAGTTCCGGGACAGGGCTTCGAACACTGAAGCTTTCTTT. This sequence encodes CASSKFRDRASNTEAFF.